These 26 T cell receptor beta chains originate from one sample sequenced in a study of T cell repertoires in cytomegalovirus infection. Each CDR3 protein gets one entry after TCRdb re-called the reads with MiXCR. The repertoire holds nearly 450,000 distinct CDR3 sequences, with around 32% as singletons. The specimen was PBMCs. These receptors came from a human donor in good health (CMV status not recorded). Some clones in this sample may be carry-over from other donors' samples.

On this clonotype: One junction end disagrees with the germline gene, perhaps due to a read error. The V gene is TRBV4-1, the J gene TRBJ1-6; D gene ambiguous. Germline V gene lookup returns CDR1 MGHRA and CDR2 YSYEKL. The CDR3 has 16 residues. Written as DNA, the CDR3 is TGCGCCAGCAGCCAAGTGGGGAACTCCTATAATGCACCCCTCCACTTT. Translated: CASSQVGNSYNAPLHF.

This clonotype was found many times. CDR3 DNA sequence: TGTGCCAGCAGCTTAGACAGGGCGAACACCGGGGAGCTGTTTTTT. Protein product: CASSLDRANTGELFF. The chain joins TRBV7-8 to TRBJ2-2; possible D gene TRBD1, 6 bases. The CDR3 totals 15 residues. The germline V and J ends were trimmed by 1 base and 0 bases, with 6 bases remaining between them. Germline CDR1 is SGHVS and CDR2 is FQNEAQ.

The chain joins TRBV10-3 to TRBJ2-1, with TRBD1 as a possible D gene (6 bases). The CDR3 has 17 amino acids. Germline V gives CDR1 ENHRY, CDR2 SYGVKD. The V end was cut by 0 bases, the J end by 4 bases, with 16 bases between. The CDR3 nucleotides are TGTGCCATCAGTGAGTCACCCCAGGGGCGATCTTACAATGAGCAGTTCTTC. Its protein is CAISESPQGRSYNEQFF.

This clonotype appeared a few times. The chain combines TRBV27 with TRBJ2-1, with TRBD2 matching 7 bases. There are 15 residues in the CDR3. CDR1 is MNHEY, CDR2 SMNVEV, per germline (reference sequence). The junction had 13 bases not matched to a gene; V was cut back by 7 bases and J by 7 bases. The CDR3 is CASTHLGGGKNEQFF. CDR3 nucleotides: TGTGCCAGCACTCACTTGGGCGGGGGTAAAAATGAGCAGTTCTTC.

This clonotype was counted ten times or more. CDR3 sequence reads: CASTPEGSTDTQYF. The DNA of the CDR3 is TGTGCCAGCACCCCTGAGGGGAGCACAGATACGCAGTATTTT. The chain employs TRBV7-8 and TRBJ2-3, with D tentatively TRBD1 or TRBD2 (5 bases each). Germline V gives CDR1 SGHVS, CDR2 FQNEAQ. The CDR3 sequence is 14 residues long. Trimming removed 7 bases from V and 0 bases from J, with 11 bases in between.

Comments on this clonotype: A much larger clone lies a single base off, so this may be a read error. The rearrangement joins TRBV7-2 to TRBJ2-1; 9 bases are a match to TRBD2. In germline, CDR1 is SGHTA, CDR2 FQGNSA. The CDR3 length is 20 residues. CDR3 sequence (DNA): TGTGCCAGCATCTTAAGACGTCAGGGGCTAGCGGGAACCCGTTTCAATGAGCAGTTCTTC. It yields the protein CASILRRQGLAGTRFNEQFF.

About this clonotype itself: A read error may explain this, as a much larger clone is one base away. Lacking the conserved final phenylalanine or tryptophan, this CDR3 likely reflects a read error. The genes are TRBV7-2 and TRBJ1-2; the D is unclear. Germline CDR1 SGHTA, CDR2 FQGNSA. The CDR3 sequence is 13 residues long. The V gene lost 3 bases and the J gene lost 1 base, with 6 bases spanning the gap. The CDR3 DNA is TGTGCCAGCAGCTTCGGTGTTAACTATGGCTACACCTTA. This codes for CASSFGVNYGYTL.

In its sample, this clonotype was seen a few times. This rearrangement joins TRBV12-3 or TRBV12-4 to TRBJ2-1; TRBD2 agrees at 12 bases. The V and J ends lost 7 bases and 6 bases, in that order; junction bases with no gene match: 10. The CDR3 covers 16 residues. In nucleotides, the CDR3 is TGTGCCAGCAACCGCCTAGCGGGGGGGAAGAGCAATGAGCAGTTCTTC. Translation gives CASNRLAGGKSNEQFF.

This clonotype has more than one count but fewer than ten. The V call is TRBV6-2 or TRBV6-3, the J call TRBJ2-3; D unresolved. The CDR3 has 15 residues. V was cut by 1 base and J by 0 bases, with 8 bases left in between. From germline, CDR1 is MNHEY and CDR2 SVGEGT. The CDR3 coding sequence is TGTGCCAGCAGTTACTGGGCGGAGAGCACAGATACGCAGTATTTT. The encoded protein is CASSYWAESTDTQYF.

This clonotype appeared many times. A read error may account for a junction end that differs from germline. The V gene is TRBV6-1, the J gene TRBJ1-4; D is ambiguous. CDR1 is MNHNS, CDR2 SASEGT, per germline. The CDR3 is 14 amino acids. The CDR3 coding sequence is TGTGCCACCAGTGAGCGGGGAACTAATGAAAAACTGTTTTTT. This sequence encodes CATSERGTNEKLFF.

This clonotype was counted many times. V usage is TRBV7-3 and J usage is TRBJ1-6, with D possibly TRBD1 on 5 matching bases. Per germline, CDR1 SGHTA and CDR2 FQGTGA. CDR3 length equals 16 residues. The V end was cut by 1 base, the J end by 6 bases, with 13 bases between. CDR3 sequence: CASSLREKGSNSPLHF. In DNA, the CDR3 is TGTGCCAGCAGCTTAAGGGAGAAGGGGAGTAATTCACCCCTCCACTTT.

The chain uses TRBV20-1 and TRBJ2-7, with D unresolved. Germline V lookup: CDR1 DFQATT, CDR2 SNEGSKA (reference sequence). V was pared by 3 bases and J by 3 bases, with 12 bases between. The CDR3 runs to 13 residues. In DNA form, the CDR3 reads TGCAGTGCTAGGACCGCCACTGTCTACGAGCAGTACTTC. Its translation: CSARTATVYEQYF.

This clonotype appeared a few times. The chain is built from TRBV5-4 and TRBJ2-4, with 8 positions matching TRBD2. V trimming: 0 bases; J trimming: 0 bases; junction bases outside the gene matches: 2. The CDR3 is made up of 16 amino acids. CDR1 SGHNT and CDR2 YYREEE come from the germline V gene (reference sequence). The CDR3 spells CASSLGRGAAKNIQYF. CDR3 DNA: TGTGCCAGCAGCTTGGGGCGGGGGGCAGCCAAAAACATTCAGTACTTC.

This sequence joins TRBV7-2 and TRBJ1-2; 8 bases are a match to TRBD1. From germline, CDR1 is SGHTA and CDR2 FQGNSA. J gave up 6 bases and V 4 bases, and 10 bases lay outside the gene matches. CDR3 length: 15 amino acids. CDR3 protein: CASSSQGQVNNGYTF. CDR3 DNA sequence: TGTGCCAGCAGCTCCCAGGGACAGGTGAACAATGGCTACACCTTC.

The rearrangement joins TRBV12-3 or TRBV12-4 to TRBJ2-7, with D unresolved. The CDR3 runs to 13 residues. Between the trimmed V and J ends, which lost 1 base and 5 bases, there was a span of 9 bases. The CDR3 sequence is CASSLVTWHEQYF. CDR3 nucleotide sequence: TGTGCCAGCAGTTTAGTCACCTGGCACGAGCAGTACTTC.

This clonotype appeared a few times. CDR3 bases: TGTGCCAGCAGCTATACAGCTGACGAGCAGTACTTC. Translated, it gives CASSYTADEQYF. This rearrangement joins TRBV7-6 to TRBJ2-7; D is ambiguous. The CDR3 has 12 residues. Germline lookup yields CDR1 SGHVS and CDR2 FNYEAQ. The germline V and J ends were trimmed by 4 bases and 5 bases, with 9 bases remaining between them. The full variable domain, in which reference TRBV7-6 and TRBJ2-7 provide the parts outside the CDR3, is GAGVSQSPRYKVTKRGQDVALRCDPISGHVSLYWYRQALGQGPEFLTYFNYEAQQDKSGLPNDRFSAERPEGSISTLTIQRTEQRDSAMYRCASSYTADEQYFGPGTRLTVT.

CDR3: CASSRTSGVRNIQYF. The CDR3 DNA reads as TGTGCCAGCAGTCGTACTAGCGGGGTGAGAAACATTCAGTACTTC. V and J are TRBV7-2 and TRBJ2-4, with 10 positions matching TRBD2. CDR1 is SGHTA and CDR2 is FQGNSA in the germline V gene. The V segment lost 6 bases and the J segment 6 bases; nucleotides outside the gene matches: 8. The length of the CDR3 is 15 residues.

The rearrangement joins TRBV6-5 to TRBJ1-2; 7 bases fit TRBD1. The J segment lost 7 bases and the V segment lost 6 bases, leaving 26 bases of the junction unmatched. The germline CDR1 and CDR2 sequences are MNHEY and SVGAGI. The CDR3 is 19 residues long. The CDR3 spells CASRPLREARGVRSGGYTF. In DNA form, the CDR3 reads TGTGCCAGCAGACCCCTCCGAGAAGCCAGGGGGGTAAGGTCTGGTGGCTACACCTTC.

This chain uses TRBV11-1 with TRBJ1-1; 9 bases match TRBD1. The CDR3 is 14 amino acids. V was clipped by 6 bases and J by 5 bases; unmatched bases: 7. Germline-derived CDR1 and CDR2 are SGHAT and FQDESV (reference sequence). DNA for the CDR3: TGTGCCAGCAGGCTCGACAGGGGGTGGACTGAAGCTTTCTTT. This codes for CASRLDRGWTEAFF.

Points on this clonotype: A read error is possible here, since a much larger clone lies one base away. The conserved phenylalanine or tryptophan is not found at the CDR3 terminus, so this likely reflects a read error. The chain employs TRBV4-3 and TRBJ2-5; perhaps D is TRBD1 or TRBD2 (5 bases each). V was pared by 1 base and J by 0 bases, with 15 bases between. The CDR3 spans 17 residues. Looked up from germline, CDR1 is LGHNA and CDR2 is YSLEER. The CDR3, as DNA: TGCGCCAGCAGCCAAGGGGGCGGGCAGACCCACCAAGAGACCCAGTACTTA. It is translated as CASSQGGGQTHQETQYL.

The J gene is TRBJ2-3, the V gene TRBV3-1; D ambiguous. The CDR3 extends over 14 amino acids. The germline V and J ends were trimmed by 1 base and 4 bases, with 9 bases remaining between them. Germline values: CDR1 LGHDT, CDR2 YNNKEL (reference sequence). The CDR3 nucleotides are TGTGCCAGCAGCCAAGGGATACAGCCAGATACGCAGTATTTT. This translates into CASSQGIQPDTQYF.

The chain has TRBV12-3 or TRBV12-4 and TRBJ2-3, with a possible D match to TRBD1 (5 bases). The germline V and J ends were trimmed by 5 bases and 5 bases, with 29 bases remaining between them. The CDR3 runs to 19 residues. The CDR3: CASSTTRPRAVDMGDTQYF. The CDR3 DNA reads as TGTGCCAGCAGTACAACACGCCCCAGGGCCGTCGACATGGGAGATACGCAGTATTTT.

Turning to this clonotype: Without the conserved terminal phenylalanine or tryptophan, this CDR3 likely stems from a read error. This chain uses TRBV20-1 with TRBJ2-7, with D possibly called TRBD1 or TRBD2 (5 bases each). V was trimmed by 5 bases and J by 6 bases, leaving 23 bases between them. The CDR3 has 15 residues. Germline V gives CDR1 DFQATT, CDR2 SNEGSKA (reference sequence). The DNA of the CDR3 is TGCAGTGCTCGAACGGGGACCCCCTATTTTTCCGAGCAGTACTTA. It specifies CSARTGTPYFSEQYL.

This clonotype was observed many times. The chain links TRBV7-2 to TRBJ2-7, with D hard to call. V shed 1 base and J shed 0 bases, with 4 bases lying between them. Germline CDR1 and CDR2: SGHTA and FQGNSA. The CDR3 is made up of 13 amino acids. CDR3 DNA sequence: TGTGCCAGCAGCTTAGTCTACTCCTACGAGCAGTACTTC. Its protein is CASSLVYSYEQYF.

This chain joins TRBV6-8 and TRBJ1-5; tentatively, D is TRBD1 (5 bases). This CDR3 is built from 15 residues. Germline CDR1 and CDR2: MNHGY and SAAAGT. Trimming pared 4 bases from V and 10 bases from J, leaving 20 bases between. CDR3 coding DNA: TGTGCCAGCAGTTCTACGAGGGAGGGGACCGGACCCCAGCATTTT. Protein sequence: CASSSTREGTGPQHF.

Only a few counts were recorded for this clonotype. The J gene is TRBJ1-2, the V gene TRBV7-8; a possible D gene is TRBD1 (6 bases). Germline V gene lookup returns CDR1 SGHVS and CDR2 FQNEAQ. Trimming removed 2 bases at V and 8 bases at J, with 21 bases between. The CDR3 runs 16 residues. Written as DNA, the CDR3 is TGTGCCAGCAGCTTATTCCGGGACACAACCATTGAGGGCTACACCTTC. It codes for CASSLFRDTTIEGYTF.